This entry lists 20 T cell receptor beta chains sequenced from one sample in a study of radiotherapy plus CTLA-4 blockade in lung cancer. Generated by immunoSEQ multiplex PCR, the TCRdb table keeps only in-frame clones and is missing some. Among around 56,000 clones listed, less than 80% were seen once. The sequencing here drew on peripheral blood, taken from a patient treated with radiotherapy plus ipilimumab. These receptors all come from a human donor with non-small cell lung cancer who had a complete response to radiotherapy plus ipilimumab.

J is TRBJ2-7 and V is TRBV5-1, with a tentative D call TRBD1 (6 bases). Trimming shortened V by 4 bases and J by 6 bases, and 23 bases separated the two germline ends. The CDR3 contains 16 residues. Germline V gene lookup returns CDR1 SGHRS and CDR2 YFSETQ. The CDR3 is CASSPNTQQGIGEQYF. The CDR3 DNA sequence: TGCGCCAGCAGCCCAAACACCCAACAGGGTATCGGCGAGCAGTACTTC.

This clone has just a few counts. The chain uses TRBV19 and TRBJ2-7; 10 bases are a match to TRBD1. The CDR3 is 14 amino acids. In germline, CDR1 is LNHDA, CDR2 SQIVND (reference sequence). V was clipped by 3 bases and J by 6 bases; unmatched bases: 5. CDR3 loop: CASSIRQGAGEQYF. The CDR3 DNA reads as TGTGCCAGTAGTATCCGACAGGGGGCGGGCGAGCAGTACTTC.

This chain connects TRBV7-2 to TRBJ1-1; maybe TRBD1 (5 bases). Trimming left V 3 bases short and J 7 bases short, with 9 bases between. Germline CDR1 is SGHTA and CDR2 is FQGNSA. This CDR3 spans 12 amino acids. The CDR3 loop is CASSFRVGEAFF. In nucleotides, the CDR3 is TGTGCCAGCAGCTTCAGGGTGGGTGAAGCTTTCTTT.

In DNA form, the CDR3 reads TGCGCCAGCAGCTTGGAGACAGGAGATAATTCACCCCTCCACTTT. It yields the protein CASSLETGDNSPLHF. The chain is built from TRBV5-1 and TRBJ1-6, with D perhaps matching TRBD1 (6 bases). Germline lookup yields CDR1 SGHRS and CDR2 YFSETQ. The CDR3 contains 15 residues. Trimming left V 0 bases short and J 5 bases short, with 9 bases between. The entire variable domain, with the rest obtained from reference TRBV5-1 and TRBJ1-6, is as follows: KAGVTQTPRYLIKTRGQQVTLSCSPISGHRSVSWYQQTPGQGLQFLFEYFSETQRNKGNFPGRFSGRQFSNSRSEMNVSTLELGDSALYLCASSLETGDNSPLHFGNGTRLTVT.

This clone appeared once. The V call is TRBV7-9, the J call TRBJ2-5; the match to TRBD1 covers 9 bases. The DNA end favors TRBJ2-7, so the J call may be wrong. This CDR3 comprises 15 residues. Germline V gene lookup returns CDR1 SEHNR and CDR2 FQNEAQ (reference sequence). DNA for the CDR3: TGTGCCAGCAGCTTAAGAAGGACAGGGGACTACGAGCAGTACTTC. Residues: CASSLRRTGDYEQYF.

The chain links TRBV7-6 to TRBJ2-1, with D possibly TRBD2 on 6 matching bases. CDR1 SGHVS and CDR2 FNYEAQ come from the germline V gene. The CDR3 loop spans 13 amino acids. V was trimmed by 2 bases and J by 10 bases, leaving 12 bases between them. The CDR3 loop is CASSLIWGGEQFF. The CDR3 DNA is TGTGCCAGCAGCTTAATCTGGGGAGGAGAGCAGTTCTTC.

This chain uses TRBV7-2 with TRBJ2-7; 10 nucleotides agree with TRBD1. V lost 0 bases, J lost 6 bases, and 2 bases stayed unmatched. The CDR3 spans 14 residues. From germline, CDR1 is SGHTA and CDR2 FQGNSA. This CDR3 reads CASSLAGTGVEQYV. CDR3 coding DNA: TGTGCCAGCAGCTTAGCCGGGACAGGGGTCGAGCAGTACGTC.

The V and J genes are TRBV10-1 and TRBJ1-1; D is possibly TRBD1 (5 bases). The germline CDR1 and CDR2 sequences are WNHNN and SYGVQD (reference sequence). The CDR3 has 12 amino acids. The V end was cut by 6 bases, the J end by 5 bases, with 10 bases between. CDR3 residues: CASSYDRTEAFF. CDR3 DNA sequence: TGCGCCAGCAGCTACGACAGAACTGAAGCTTTCTTT.

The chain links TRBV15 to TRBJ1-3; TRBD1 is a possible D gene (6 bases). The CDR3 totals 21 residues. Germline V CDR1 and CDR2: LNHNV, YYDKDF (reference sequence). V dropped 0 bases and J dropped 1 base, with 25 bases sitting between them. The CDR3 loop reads CATSRDALRDGLQGSGNTIYF. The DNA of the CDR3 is TGTGCCACCAGCAGAGATGCTCTCCGGGACGGCCTTCAGGGGTCTGGAAACACCATATATTTT.

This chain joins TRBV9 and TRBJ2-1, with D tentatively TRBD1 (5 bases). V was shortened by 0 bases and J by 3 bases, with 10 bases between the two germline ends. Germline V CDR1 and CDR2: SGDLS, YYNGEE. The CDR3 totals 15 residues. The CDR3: CASSVGRAFYNEQFF. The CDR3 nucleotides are TGTGCCAGCAGCGTAGGCAGGGCCTTCTACAATGAGCAGTTCTTC.

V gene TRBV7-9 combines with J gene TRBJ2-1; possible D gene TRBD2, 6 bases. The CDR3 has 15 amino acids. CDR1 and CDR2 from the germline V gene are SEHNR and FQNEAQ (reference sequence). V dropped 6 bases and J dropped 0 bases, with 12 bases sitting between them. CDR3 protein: CASSRRESSYNEQFF. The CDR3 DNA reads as TGTGCCAGCAGTCGCCGGGAGAGCTCCTACAATGAGCAGTTCTTC. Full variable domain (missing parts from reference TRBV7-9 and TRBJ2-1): DTGVSQNPRHKITKRGQNVTFRCDPISEHNRLYWYRQTLGQGPEFLTYFQNEAQLEKSRLLSDRFSAERPKGSFSTLEIQRTEQGDSAMYLCASSRRESSYNEQFFGPGTRLTVL.

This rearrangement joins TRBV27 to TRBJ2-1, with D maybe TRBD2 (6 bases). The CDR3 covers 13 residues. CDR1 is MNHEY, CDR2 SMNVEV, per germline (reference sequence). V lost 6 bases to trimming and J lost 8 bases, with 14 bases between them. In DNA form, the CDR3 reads TGTGCCAGCAGCCCTCGGGGGTGGGATGAGCAGTTCTTC. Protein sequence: CASSPRGWDEQFF.

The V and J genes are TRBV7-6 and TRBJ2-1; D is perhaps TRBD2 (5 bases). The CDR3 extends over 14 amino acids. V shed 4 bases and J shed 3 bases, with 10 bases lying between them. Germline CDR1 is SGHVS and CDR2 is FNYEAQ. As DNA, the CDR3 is TGTGCCAGCAGCTCATGGGGAGTCTACAATGAGCAGTTCTTC. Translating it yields CASSSWGVYNEQFF.

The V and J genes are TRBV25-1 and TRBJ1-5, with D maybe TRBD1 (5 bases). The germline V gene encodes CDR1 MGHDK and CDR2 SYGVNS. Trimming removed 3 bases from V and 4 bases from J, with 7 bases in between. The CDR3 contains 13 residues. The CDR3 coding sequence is TGTGCCAGCAGTGAGTCAGGGAATCAGCCCCAGCATTTT. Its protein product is CASSESGNQPQHF. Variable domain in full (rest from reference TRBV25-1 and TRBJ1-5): EADIYQTPRYLVIGTGKKITLECSQTMGHDKMYWYQQDPGMELHLIHYSYGVNSTEKGDLSSESTVSRIRTEHFPLTLESARPSHTSQYLCASSESGNQPQHFGDGTRLSIL.

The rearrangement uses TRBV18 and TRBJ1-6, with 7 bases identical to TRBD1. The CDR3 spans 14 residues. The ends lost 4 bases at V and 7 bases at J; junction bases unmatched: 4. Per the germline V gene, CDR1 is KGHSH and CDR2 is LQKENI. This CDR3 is CASSLDRVNSPLHF. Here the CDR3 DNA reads TGTGCCAGCTCACTCGACAGGGTGAATTCACCCCTCCACTTT. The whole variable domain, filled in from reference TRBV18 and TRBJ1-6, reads NAGVMQNPRHLVRRRGQEARLRCSPMKGHSHVYWYRQLPEEGLKFMVYLQKENIIDESGMPKERFSAEFPKEGPSILRIQQVVRGDSAAYFCASSLDRVNSPLHFGNGTRLTVT.

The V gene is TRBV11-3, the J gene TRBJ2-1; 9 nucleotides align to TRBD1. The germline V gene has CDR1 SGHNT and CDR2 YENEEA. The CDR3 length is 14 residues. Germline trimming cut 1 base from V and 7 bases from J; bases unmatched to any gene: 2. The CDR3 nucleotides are TGTGCCAGCAGCTTAGCCGGGACAGGGAATGAGCAGTTCTTC. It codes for CASSLAGTGNEQFF.

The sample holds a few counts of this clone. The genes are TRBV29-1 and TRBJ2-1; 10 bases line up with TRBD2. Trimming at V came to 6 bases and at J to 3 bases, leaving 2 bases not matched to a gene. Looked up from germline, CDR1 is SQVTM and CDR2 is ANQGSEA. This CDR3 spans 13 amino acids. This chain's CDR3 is CSVRTSGYNEQFF. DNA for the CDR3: TGCAGCGTCAGGACTAGCGGCTACAATGAGCAGTTCTTC.

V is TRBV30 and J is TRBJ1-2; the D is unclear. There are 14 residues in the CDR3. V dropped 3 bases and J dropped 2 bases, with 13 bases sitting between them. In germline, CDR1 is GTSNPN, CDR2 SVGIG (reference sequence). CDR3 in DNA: TGTGCCTGGAGCAAGTGGAACAGCAACTATGGCTACACCTTC. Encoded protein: CAWSKWNSNYGYTF.

DNA for the CDR3: TGCGCCAGCAGCCTAGACTCACAGGGGAACTATGGCTACACCTTC. This codes for CASSLDSQGNYGYTF. This chain links TRBV4-3 with TRBJ1-2; TRBD1 agrees at 7 bases. The CDR3 is made up of 15 amino acids. Germline trimming cut 4 bases from V and 2 bases from J; bases unmatched to any gene: 7. The germline V gene has CDR1 LGHNA and CDR2 YSLEER.

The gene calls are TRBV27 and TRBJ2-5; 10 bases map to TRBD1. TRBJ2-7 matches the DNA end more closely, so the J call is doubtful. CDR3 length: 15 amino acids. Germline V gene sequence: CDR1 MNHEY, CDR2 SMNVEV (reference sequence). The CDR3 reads CASFKGGQGSHEQYF. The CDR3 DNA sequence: TGTGCCAGCTTCAAGGGGGGACAGGGGTCCCACGAGCAGTACTTC.